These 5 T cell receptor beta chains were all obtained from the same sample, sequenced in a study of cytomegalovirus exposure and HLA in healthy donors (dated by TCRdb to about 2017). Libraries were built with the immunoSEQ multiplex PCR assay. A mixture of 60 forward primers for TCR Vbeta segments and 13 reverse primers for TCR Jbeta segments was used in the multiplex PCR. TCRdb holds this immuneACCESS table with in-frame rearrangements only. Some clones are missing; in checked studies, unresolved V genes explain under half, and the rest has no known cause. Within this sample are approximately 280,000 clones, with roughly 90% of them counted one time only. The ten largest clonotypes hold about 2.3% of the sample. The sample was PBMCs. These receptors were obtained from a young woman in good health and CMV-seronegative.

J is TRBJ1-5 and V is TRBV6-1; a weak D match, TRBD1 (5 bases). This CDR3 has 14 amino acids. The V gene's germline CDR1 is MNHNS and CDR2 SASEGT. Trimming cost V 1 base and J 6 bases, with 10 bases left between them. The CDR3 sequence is CASSEEARGQPQHF. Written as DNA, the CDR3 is TGTGCCAGCAGTGAAGAAGCAAGGGGTCAGCCCCAGCATTTT.

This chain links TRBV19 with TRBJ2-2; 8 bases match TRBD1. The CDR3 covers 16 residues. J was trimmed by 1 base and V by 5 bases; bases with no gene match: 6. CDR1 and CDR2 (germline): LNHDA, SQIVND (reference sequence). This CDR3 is CASSSLGTGNTGELFF. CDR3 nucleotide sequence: TGTGCCAGTAGTTCCCTCGGGACAGGGAACACCGGGGAGCTGTTTTTT.

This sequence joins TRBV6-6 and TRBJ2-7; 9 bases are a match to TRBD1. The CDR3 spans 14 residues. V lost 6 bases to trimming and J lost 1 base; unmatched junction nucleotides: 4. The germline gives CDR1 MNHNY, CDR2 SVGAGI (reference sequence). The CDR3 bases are TGTGCCAGCAGCCCCGGGACAGGGTCCTACGAGCAGTACTTC. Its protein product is CASSPGTGSYEQYF.

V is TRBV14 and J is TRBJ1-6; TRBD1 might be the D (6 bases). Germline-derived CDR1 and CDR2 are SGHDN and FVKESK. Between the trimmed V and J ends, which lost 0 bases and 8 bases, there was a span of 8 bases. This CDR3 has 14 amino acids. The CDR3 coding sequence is TGTGCCAGCAGCCAAGACAGGGGCTATTCACCCCTCCACTTT. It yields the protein CASSQDRGYSPLHF.

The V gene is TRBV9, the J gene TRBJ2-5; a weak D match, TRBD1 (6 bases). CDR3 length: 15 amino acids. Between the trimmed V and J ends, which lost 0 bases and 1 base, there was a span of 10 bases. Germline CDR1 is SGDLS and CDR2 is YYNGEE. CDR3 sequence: CASSVGRTVQETQYF. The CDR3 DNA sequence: TGTGCCAGCAGCGTAGGTCGGACAGTCCAAGAGACCCAGTACTTC.